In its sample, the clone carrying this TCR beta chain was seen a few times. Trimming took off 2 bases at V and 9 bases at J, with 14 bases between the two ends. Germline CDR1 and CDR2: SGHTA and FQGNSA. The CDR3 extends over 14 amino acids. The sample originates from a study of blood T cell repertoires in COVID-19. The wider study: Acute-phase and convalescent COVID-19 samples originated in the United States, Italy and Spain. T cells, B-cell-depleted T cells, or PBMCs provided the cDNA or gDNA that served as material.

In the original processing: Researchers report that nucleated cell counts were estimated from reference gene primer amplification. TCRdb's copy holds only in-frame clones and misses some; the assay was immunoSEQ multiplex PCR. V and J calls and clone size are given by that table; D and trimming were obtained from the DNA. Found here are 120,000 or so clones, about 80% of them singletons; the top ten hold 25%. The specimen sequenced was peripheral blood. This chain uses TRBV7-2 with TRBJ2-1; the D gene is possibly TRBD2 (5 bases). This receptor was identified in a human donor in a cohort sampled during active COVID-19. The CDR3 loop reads CASSLLGLGGEQFF. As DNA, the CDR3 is TGTGCCAGCAGCTTATTAGGGCTAGGAGGTGAGCAGTTCTTC.